Shown below are 18 T cell receptor beta chains from a single sample sequenced in a study of cytomegalovirus exposure and HLA in healthy donors. The PCR had 60 Vbeta and 13 Jbeta primers. Measured with immunoSEQ multiplex PCR; TCRdb has only the in-frame clones, and not every one. Of 120,000 to 150,000 clones in the sample, around four fifths were seen once. Specimen: PBMCs. Receptors originate from a male donor in good health and CMV-seronegative.

V is TRBV7-8 and J is TRBJ2-1; 10 bases line up with TRBD1. The CDR3 covers 15 residues. Germline loops: CDR1 SGHVS, CDR2 FQNEAQ. Trimming at V came to 5 bases and at J to 5 bases, leaving 6 bases not matched to a gene. This chain's CDR3 is CASSNYGTGDNEQFF. In DNA form, the CDR3 reads TGTGCCAGCAGCAATTATGGGACAGGGGACAATGAGCAGTTCTTC.

This rearrangement joins TRBV19 to TRBJ1-1; maybe TRBD1 (6 bases). Germline lookup yields CDR1 LNHDA and CDR2 SQIVND (reference sequence). The CDR3 runs 13 residues. V dropped 3 bases and J dropped 5 bases, with 10 bases sitting between them. The CDR3 is CASSMVRGTEAFF. CDR3 nucleotides: TGTGCCAGTAGTATGGTCAGGGGTACTGAAGCTTTCTTT.

This clone came up a few times. Other DNA sequences in the sample encode the same CDR3. This chain connects TRBV19 to TRBJ2-2; D is ambiguous. CDR3 size: 12 residues. Germline CDR1 is LNHDA and CDR2 is SQIVND (reference sequence). The V end lost 1 base, the J end lost 7 bases, and 4 bases lay between the germline ends. CDR3: CASSIVHGELFF. In nucleotides, the CDR3 is TGTGCCAGTAGTATAGTTCACGGGGAGCTGTTTTTT.

The chain uses TRBV29-1 and TRBJ1-4; D gene ambiguous. Trimming removed 2 bases at V and 0 bases at J, with 7 bases between. This CDR3 is built from 14 residues. Germline V CDR1 and CDR2: SQVTM, ANQGSEA. The CDR3 region is CSVEIGATNEKLFF. CDR3 DNA: TGCAGCGTTGAAATCGGTGCAACTAATGAAAAACTGTTTTTT. Complete variable domain (other parts from reference TRBV29-1 and TRBJ1-4): SAVISQKPSRDICQRGTSLTIQCQVDSQVTMMFWYRQQPGQSLTLIATANQGSEATYESGFVIDKFPISRPNLTFSTLTVSNMSPEDSSIYLCSVEIGATNEKLFFGSGTQLSVL.

The V and J genes are TRBV4-1 and TRBJ1-1, with 8 nucleotides matching TRBD1. CDR3 length: 14 residues. With V trimmed by 2 bases and J by 3 bases, 2 bases remained unmatched. Per germline, CDR1 MGHRA and CDR2 YSYEKL. Written as DNA, the CDR3 is TGCGCCAGCAGCCAACAGGGGGCGGACACTGAAGCTTTCTTT. Translated: CASSQQGADTEAFF.

This clone has just one count. This chain connects TRBV4-1 to TRBJ2-1; D is perhaps TRBD1 (5 bases). The CDR3 contains 14 residues. The germline gives CDR1 MGHRA, CDR2 YSYEKL. V lost 0 bases to trimming and J lost 4 bases, with 7 bases between them. CDR3 sequence: CASSQEDTYNEQFF. In DNA form, the CDR3 reads TGCGCCAGCAGCCAAGAGGACACTTACAATGAGCAGTTCTTC.

In this sample, this clone turned up once. Mismatch with germline at one junction end may stem from a read error. The chain uses TRBV7-9 and TRBJ1-5, with D perhaps matching TRBD1 (6 bases). The CDR3 has 14 residues. CDR1 and CDR2 (germline): SEHNR, FQNEAQ (reference sequence). CDR3: CSSSFQGSNQPQHF. In DNA, the CDR3 is TGTTCCAGCAGCTTTCAGGGGAGCAATCAGCCCCAGCATTTT. Drawing the rest from reference TRBV7-9 and TRBJ1-5, the complete variable domain is DTGVSQNPRHKITKRGQNVTFRCDPISEHNRLYWYRQTLGQGPEFLTYFQNEAQLEKSRLLSDRFSAERPKGSFSTLEIQRTEQGDSAMYLCSSSFQGSNQPQHFGDGTRLSIL.

This chain uses TRBV11-2 with TRBJ1-2, with a tentative D call TRBD1 (5 bases). V was clipped by 4 bases and J by 3 bases, with 15 bases between them. This CDR3 is 15 amino acids long. The germline gives CDR1 SGHAT, CDR2 FQNNGV. The CDR3 DNA follows: TGTGCCAGCAGCTCGCGGGACCTCGGCGACTATGGCTACACCTTC. Its translation is CASSSRDLGDYGYTF.

The genes are TRBV7-2 and TRBJ1-1, with D possibly being TRBD1 (6 bases). The CDR3 contains 14 residues. With 4 bases removed from V and 4 bases from J, the gap between germline ends came to 13 bases. The germline V gene encodes CDR1 SGHTA and CDR2 FQGNSA. The chain's CDR3 is CASSYLTGLTEAFF. CDR3 coding DNA: TGTGCCAGCAGCTACTTAACAGGGCTCACTGAAGCTTTCTTT.

The chain employs TRBV19 and TRBJ1-4, with TRBD1 matching 7 bases. With 3 bases clipped from V and 8 bases from J, the junction kept 9 bases outside the gene matches. Germline CDR1 reads LNHDA; CDR2 reads SQIVND (reference sequence). The CDR3 is 15 residues long. This chain's CDR3 is CASSINSGRGEKLFF. The CDR3 nucleotides are TGTGCCAGTAGTATCAATTCCGGCAGGGGGGAAAAACTGTTTTTT.

In this sample, this clone turned up once. V usage is TRBV19 and J usage is TRBJ2-7, with 8 bases that match TRBD1. CDR3 size: 14 residues. In germline, CDR1 is LNHDA, CDR2 SQIVND (reference sequence). The V and J ends lost 7 bases and 5 bases, in that order; junction bases with no gene match: 10. Written as DNA, the CDR3 is TGTGCCAGTAACGACAGGGGACCTCGCGACGAGCAGTACTTC. Translating it yields CASNDRGPRDEQYF. The whole variable domain, filled in from reference TRBV19 and TRBJ2-7, reads DGGITQSPKYLFRKEGQNVTLSCEQNLNHDAMYWYRQDPGQGLRLIYYSQIVNDFQKGDIAEGYSVSREKKESFPLTVTSAQKNPTAFYLCASNDRGPRDEQYFGPGTRLTVT.

The chain uses TRBV4-1 and TRBJ2-7; 12 positions agree with TRBD1. The CDR3 covers 15 residues. The V segment lost 4 bases and the J segment 4 bases; nucleotides outside the gene matches: 5. Germline V gene data show CDR1 as MGHRA and CDR2 as YSYEKL. The CDR3: CASSPPGQGAYEQYF. The CDR3 region has the DNA TGCGCCAGCAGCCCCCCGGGACAGGGGGCATACGAGCAGTACTTC.

This rearrangement joins TRBV2 to TRBJ2-7, with TRBD1 as a possible D gene (6 bases). CDR1 and CDR2 from the germline V gene are SNHLY and FYNNEI. This CDR3 region has 16 residues. Trimming stripped 2 bases from V and 4 bases from J, with 18 bases between. DNA for the CDR3: TGTGCCAGCAGTGAAATCGGAGGCAGGGGACCTTACGAGCAGTACTTC. This sequence encodes CASSEIGGRGPYEQYF.

This clone was observed many times. The CDR3 bases are TGTGCCAGCAGTTCCCCTTTGGGCCCCGACTACGAGCAGTACTTC. As protein: CASSSPLGPDYEQYF. The genes are TRBV28 and TRBJ2-7; no clear D. Per the germline V gene, CDR1 is MDHEN and CDR2 is SYDVKM. The CDR3 length is 15 residues. The V and J ends lost 4 bases and 3 bases respectively, with 16 bases between them.

The chain uses TRBV10-1 and TRBJ1-1; possibly TRBD1 for D (6 bases). With 2 bases removed from V and 3 bases from J, the gap between germline ends came to 16 bases. The CDR3 covers 16 residues. Germline values: CDR1 WNHNN, CDR2 SYGVQD (reference sequence). The DNA for the CDR3 is TGCGCCAGCAGTGAGCTGGGGACAAGTCCCGACACTGAAGCTTTCTTT. This encodes CASSELGTSPDTEAFF.

The V gene is TRBV7-9, the J gene TRBJ2-2, with D perhaps matching TRBD1 (5 bases). The V gene lost 5 bases and the J gene lost 0 bases, with 16 bases spanning the gap. The CDR3 is 17 amino acids. In germline, CDR1 is SEHNR, CDR2 FQNEAQ (reference sequence). The CDR3, as DNA: TGTGCCAGCAGCCCTCCCCAGGGTAGGTCGAACACCGGGGAGCTGTTTTTT. Amino acid sequence: CASSPPQGRSNTGELFF.

The CDR3 sequence is CASSFGRGVYNEQFF. CDR3 nucleotides: TGTGCCAGCAGCTTCGGGAGGGGGGTTTACAATGAGCAGTTCTTC. This chain joins TRBV7-8 and TRBJ2-1; 8 bases match TRBD2. The CDR3 sequence is 15 residues long. V was clipped by 3 bases and J by 4 bases; unmatched bases: 5. Germline values: CDR1 SGHVS, CDR2 FQNEAQ.

V usage is TRBV18 and J usage is TRBJ1-5, with a possible D match to TRBD1 (6 bases). V was cut by 2 bases and J by 6 bases, with 8 bases left in between. From germline, CDR1 is KGHSH and CDR2 LQKENI. The CDR3 runs 13 residues. CDR3 protein: CASSPGGGQPQHF. Written as DNA, the CDR3 is TGTGCCAGCTCACCAGGGGGCGGTCAGCCCCAGCATTTT.